Detailed here is one TCR beta chain. Its specificity is unknown. Using immunoSEQ multiplex PCR, the repertoire was profiled, and TCRdb retains in-frame clones only, with some absent. Of 70,000 to 85,000 clones listed, around four fifths are singletons. Germline V CDR1 and CDR2: SGHVS, FQNEAQ. V was pared by 3 bases and J by 2 bases, with 11 bases between. The CDR3 sequence is 14 residues long. The sample is drawn from a study of OX40 agonist ivuxolimab in advanced cancers. Broader study findings: Expanded clones belonging to CD8+ T cells outnumbered, on average, those of CD4+.

This receptor was taken from an adult with an advanced solid tumor such as melanoma, head and neck, liver or kidney cancer. This sequence joins TRBV7-8 and TRBJ2-7; D gene unclear. The sequences come from CD4+ or CD8+ T cells sorted from blood, collected in a trial of the OX40 agonist ivuxolimab. The chain's CDR3 is CASSFGSGPYEQYF. The CDR3 region has the DNA TGTGCCAGCAGCTTTGGTTCAGGACCCTACGAGCAGTACTTC.